This passage covers 15 T cell receptor beta chains from one sample sequenced in a study of metastatic and nonmetastatic thyroid tumors. Not a single patient had been given any form of treatment at any point before undergoing thyroid surgery. TCRdb called clones again from the PCR reads with MiXCR. The sample records roughly 15,000 clones, about 22% being singletons. Input material: adjacent normal tissue. These receptors all stem from a female donor with papillary thyroid cancer or a benign thyroid nodule (not recorded which). Some clones in this sample may be carry-over from other donors' samples.

The chain has TRBV20-1 and TRBJ1-5, with 9 bases matching TRBD1. This CDR3 contains 14 residues. Germline V gives CDR1 DFQATT, CDR2 SNEGSKA (reference sequence). Unmatched junction bases numbered 9, after V lost 6 bases and J lost 6 bases. The CDR3 DNA follows: TGCAGTGCCAAACAGGGGGCGGTTAGTCAGCCCCAGCATTTT. Amino acids: CSAKQGAVSQPQHF.

About this clone: A clone one base away is much larger, so this may be a read error. The rearrangement joins TRBV6-1 to TRBJ2-7; TRBD2 agrees at 7 bases. With 7 bases clipped from V and 0 bases from J, the junction kept 12 bases outside the gene matches. CDR1 is MNHNS and CDR2 is SASEGT in the germline V gene. The CDR3 contains 16 residues. CDR3 in amino acids: CASIPVLASLSYEQYF. The CDR3 nucleotides are TGTGCCAGCATTCCCGTACTAGCGTCTCTCTCCTACGAGCAGTACTTC.

V usage is TRBV24-1 and J usage is TRBJ2-6, with D hard to call. V shed 4 bases and J shed 0 bases, with 3 bases lying between them. The CDR3 has 14 residues. CDR1 and CDR2 from the germline V gene are KGHDR and SFDVKD. CDR3 sequence: CATSEDSGANVLTF. DNA of the CDR3: TGTGCCACCAGTGAGGACTCTGGGGCCAACGTCCTGACTTTC.

The chain carries TRBV20-1 and TRBJ2-7; no definite D call. Trimming took 3 bases from V and 5 from J, leaving 14 bases between them. The CDR3 loop spans 13 amino acids. Germline CDR1 reads DFQATT; CDR2 reads SNEGSKA (reference sequence). The CDR3 bases are TGCAGTGCTAGTTACGTAGGGTTAGACGAGCAGTACTTC. This codes for CSASYVGLDEQYF.

This clone was seen a few times. This chain links TRBV6-2 or TRBV6-3 with TRBJ1-6; no reliable D call. In germline, CDR1 is MNHEY, CDR2 SVGEGT. Trimming pared 0 bases from V and 5 bases from J, leaving 14 bases between. The CDR3 consists of 17 residues. The CDR3 DNA is TGTGCCAGCAGTTACTCTGGGAACATGGGAAATAATTCACCCCTCCACTTT. Translated: CASSYSGNMGNNSPLHF.

As to this clone: The junction shows a germline mismatch at one end, possibly a read error. The V call is TRBV20-1, the J call TRBJ2-1; D possibly uses TRBD1 or TRBD2 (6 bases each). The CDR3 runs to 14 residues. The V gene's germline CDR1 is DFQATT and CDR2 SNEGSKA (reference sequence). The CDR3 coding sequence is TGCAGTTCTAGGGGGGTCGGCTCCTACAATGAGCAGTTCTTC. Translating gives CSSRGVGSYNEQFF.

This clone was seen a few times. Possible read error: a much larger clone is one base away. The chain recombines TRBV6-1 with TRBJ1-4, with unresolved D. The germline V gene has CDR1 MNHNS and CDR2 SASEGT. The CDR3 runs 13 residues. DNA for the CDR3: TGTGCCAGCAGTGAAGAGGGCTTTGAAAAACTGCTTTTT. Protein: CASSEEGFEKLLF.

This clone was counted between two and nine times. The chain carries TRBV24-1 and TRBJ2-7; 7 nucleotides line up with TRBD1. CDR3 length: 15 amino acids. The germline CDR1 and CDR2 sequences are KGHDR and SFDVKD. V was pared by 4 bases and J by 0 bases, with 5 bases of the junction left unmatched. CDR3 sequence reads: CATSEGQLSSYEQYF. Written as DNA, the CDR3 is TGTGCCACCAGTGAGGGACAGTTGAGCTCCTACGAGCAGTACTTC.

There are a few counts of this clone. This rearrangement joins TRBV7-3 to TRBJ2-3, with 7 nucleotides matching TRBD2. Germline CDR1 reads SGHTA; CDR2 reads FQGTGA. The CDR3 spans 15 residues. V was clipped by 8 bases and J by 4 bases; unmatched bases: 12. This chain's CDR3 is CASSGGGGSADTQYF. CDR3 nucleotide sequence: TGTGCCAGCTCCGGTGGCGGCGGGAGTGCAGATACGCAGTATTTT.

This clone showed up just a few times. J is TRBJ2-7 and V is TRBV6-5, with no clear D. Germline loops: CDR1 MNHEY, CDR2 SVGAGI. This CDR3 region has 13 residues. The germline V and J ends were trimmed by 4 bases and 2 bases, with 9 bases remaining between them. The CDR3 protein is CASSSVLTYEQYF. The DNA of the CDR3 is TGTGCCAGCAGTTCCGTACTCACCTACGAGCAGTACTTC.

This clone was counted between two and nine times. The gene calls are TRBV28 and TRBJ1-2; D remains ambiguous. The CDR3 covers 13 residues. Germline CDR1 MDHEN, CDR2 SYDVKM. The V and J ends lost 4 bases and 4 bases respectively, with 10 bases between them. The CDR3 loop reads CASSSGLLYGYTF. CDR3 bases: TGTGCCAGCAGTTCTGGACTGCTCTATGGCTACACCTTC.

At least ten counts were recorded for this clone. J is TRBJ2-1 and V is TRBV12-3 or TRBV12-4; TRBD2 is a possible D gene (6 bases). The CDR3 is 14 residues long. V was trimmed by 4 bases and J by 10 bases, leaving 17 bases between them. The CDR3 is CASSYAGTEREQFF. The DNA for the CDR3 is TGTGCCAGCAGTTACGCCGGGACTGAAAGGGAGCAGTTCTTC.

The chain carries TRBV20-1 and TRBJ2-7; possible D gene TRBD1, 5 bases. Trimming stripped 5 bases from V and 3 bases from J, with 17 bases between. This CDR3 has 14 amino acids. In germline, CDR1 is DFQATT, CDR2 SNEGSKA (reference sequence). The CDR3 DNA follows: TGCAGTGCTTCTGGACATATCGGGCTCTACGAGCAGTACTTC. Protein sequence: CSASGHIGLYEQYF.

This clone has just a few counts. The genes are TRBV10-3 and TRBJ2-7, with 7 bases fitting TRBD1. Germline V CDR1 and CDR2: ENHRY, SYGVKD. V shed 8 bases, J shed 6 bases, and the junction held 4 bases outside the gene matches. The CDR3 runs to 11 residues. DNA of the CDR3: TGTGCCATCGGGACAGTGAGCGAGCAGTACTTC. It codes for CAIGTVSEQYF.

This clone was observed a handful of times. The V call is TRBV12-3 or TRBV12-4, the J call TRBJ2-5; D is uncertain. This CDR3 contains 11 residues. V was pared by 8 bases and J by 4 bases, with 8 bases between. CDR3 nucleotide sequence: TGTGCCAGCGGATTAACAGAGACCCAGTACTTC. Translated: CASGLTETQYF.